This T cell receptor (beta chain) was recovered during a study of neurological immune-mediated disorders. Described time point: longitudinal time-point 2. TCRdb fed the 5' RACE reads into MiXCR, producing one record per CDR3 protein. Of some 80,000 distinct CDR3 sequences in the sample, about 5.6% were seen once. This clonotype was observed many times. This CDR3 is built from 15 residues. J gave up 2 bases and V 6 bases, and 9 bases lay outside the gene matches. Germline lookup yields CDR1 SQVTM and CDR2 ANQGSEA. The chain has TRBV29-1 and TRBJ2-3; TRBD1 agrees at 9 bases. The receptor was derived from a woman in her fifties or sixties with multiple sclerosis. Sequenced: PBMCs. CDR3 sequence reads: CSVRDRALVTDTQYF. CDR3 DNA sequence: TGCAGCGTGCGGGACAGGGCTCTTGTCACAGATACGCAGTATTTT.